The clone carrying this T cell receptor (beta chain) appeared a few times. TCRdb independently ran MiXCR on the 5' RACE reads; one entry per CDR3 protein. Seen here are over 200,000 distinct CDR3 sequences, 8% to 11% observed once, and the top ten hold roughly 10%. This record belongs to a study of identical twins. Germline V CDR1 and CDR2: SEHNR, FQNEAQ (reference sequence). This CDR3 comprises 15 residues. V was cut by 5 bases and J by 8 bases, with 21 bases left in between. The sequencing input was memory T cells sorted from blood. V and J are TRBV7-9 and TRBJ1-2, with D maybe TRBD1 (5 bases). The clonotype was recovered from a man aged 45-60 years in good health. The CDR3 DNA follows: TGTGCCAGCAGCCCCGGTAGGCAGGGTGAATCCGGCTACACCTTC. The encoded protein is CASSPGRQGESGYTF. The variable domain in full, completed from reference TRBV7-9 and TRBJ1-2, reads DTGVSQNPRHKITKRGQNVTFRCDPISEHNRLYWYRQTLGQGPEFLTYFQNEAQLEKSRLLSDRFSAERPKGSFSTLEIQRTEQGDSAMYLCASSPGRQGESGYTFGSGTRLTVV.